The subject of this entry is one T cell receptor (beta chain). Its specificity is unknown. The data stem from a study of naive and memory T cell subsets. Between the trimmed V and J ends, which lost 1 base and 2 bases, there was a span of 18 bases. Germline V gives CDR1 GTSNPN, CDR2 SVGIG (reference sequence). This CDR3 has 16 residues. Cells stained for CD3, CD4, CD8, CD45RA and CD27 were sorted into four subsets. General observations from the study: RNA-based TCR counts may shift with T cell activation and differentiation. A few larger clonotypes appeared in naive repertoires, especially CD8, possibly memory cells re-expressing CD45RA. Over 95% of naive TCR sequences appeared only once after error correction, unlike memory subsets.

An equimolar mix of two oligonucleotides served as the beta constant-region primer for TRBC1 and TRBC2. Ligated cDNA was amplified by four rounds of PCR with nested alpha and beta constant-region primers and SP2. TCRdb called the UMI-ligation and nested PCR reads again in MiXCR, with one record for every CDR3 protein. The sample has approximately 140,000 distinct CDR3 sequences; approximately 20% are singletons. This sequence joins TRBV30 and TRBJ2-7; tentative D call: TRBD1 (9 bases). The sequence was obtained from a human donor in good health. Sample: naive CD8+ T cells from blood. For the CDR3, the DNA is TGTGCCTGGAGTGACCGGGGGGGACAGGGCACCTACGAGCAGTACTTC. Its translation is CAWSDRGGQGTYEQYF.